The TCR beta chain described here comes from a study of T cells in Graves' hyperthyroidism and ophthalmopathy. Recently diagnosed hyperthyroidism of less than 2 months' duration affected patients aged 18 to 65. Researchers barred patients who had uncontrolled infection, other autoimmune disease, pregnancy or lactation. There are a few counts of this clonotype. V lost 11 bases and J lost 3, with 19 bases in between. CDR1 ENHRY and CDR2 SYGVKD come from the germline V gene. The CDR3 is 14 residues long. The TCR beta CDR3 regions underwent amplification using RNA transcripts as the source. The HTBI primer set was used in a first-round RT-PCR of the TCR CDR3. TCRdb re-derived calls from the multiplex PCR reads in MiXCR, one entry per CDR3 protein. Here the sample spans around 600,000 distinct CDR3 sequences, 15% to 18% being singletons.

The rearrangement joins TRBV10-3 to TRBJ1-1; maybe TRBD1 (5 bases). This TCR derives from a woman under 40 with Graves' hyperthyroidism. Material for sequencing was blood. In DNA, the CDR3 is TGTGCCGCATGGGGTTTGGGGCCGGACACTGAAGCTTTCTTT. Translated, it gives CAAWGLGPDTEAFF.